This T cell receptor (beta chain) stems from a study of cytomegalovirus exposure and HLA in healthy donors. A multiplex PCR was run with 60 Vbeta primers and 13 Jbeta primers. Data came from immunoSEQ multiplex PCR; TCRdb stores just in-frame clones and leaves some out. The data show around 92,000 clones, with approximately 84% seen just once and 1.2% held by the top ten. The germline CDR1 and CDR2 sequences are MNHEY and SMNVEV (reference sequence). The germline V and J ends were trimmed by 8 bases and 4 bases, with 13 bases remaining between them. The CDR3 sequence is 13 residues long. The sample consisted of PBMCs. This chain joins TRBV27 and TRBJ2-3; D ambiguous. The clonotype comes from a girl between 2 and 10 years old in good health and CMV-seropositive. CDR3 amino acids: CASGPLLPDTQYF. Written as DNA, the CDR3 is TGTGCCAGCGGCCCCCTTCTTCCAGATACGCAGTATTTT.